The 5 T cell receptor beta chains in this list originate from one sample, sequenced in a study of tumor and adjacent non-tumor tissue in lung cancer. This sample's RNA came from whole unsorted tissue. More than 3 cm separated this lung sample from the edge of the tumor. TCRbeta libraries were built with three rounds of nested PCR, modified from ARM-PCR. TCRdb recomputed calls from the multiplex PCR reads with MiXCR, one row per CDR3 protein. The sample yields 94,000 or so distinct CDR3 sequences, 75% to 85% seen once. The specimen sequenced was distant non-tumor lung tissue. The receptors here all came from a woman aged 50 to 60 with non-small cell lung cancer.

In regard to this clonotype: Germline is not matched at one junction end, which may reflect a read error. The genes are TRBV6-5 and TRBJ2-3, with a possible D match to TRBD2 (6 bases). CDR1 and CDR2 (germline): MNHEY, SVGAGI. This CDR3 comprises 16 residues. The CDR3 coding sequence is TGTGTCAGCAGTCCCCCGCGGTCGGGAGCGGCAGATACGCAGTATTTT. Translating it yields CVSSPPRSGAADTQYF.

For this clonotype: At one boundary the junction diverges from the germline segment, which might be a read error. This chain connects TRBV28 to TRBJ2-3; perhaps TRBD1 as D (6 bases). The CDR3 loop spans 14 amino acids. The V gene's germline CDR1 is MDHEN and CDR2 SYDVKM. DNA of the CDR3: TGTACCAGCAGTCGCACACAGGGACCAGATACGCAGTATTTT. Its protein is CTSSRTQGPDTQYF. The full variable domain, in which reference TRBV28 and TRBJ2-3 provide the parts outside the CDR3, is DVKVTQSSRYLVKRTGEKVFLECVQDMDHENMFWYRQDPGLGLRLIYFSYDVKMKEKGDIPEGYSVSREKKERFSLILESASTNQTSMYLCTSSRTQGPDTQYFGPGTRLTVL.

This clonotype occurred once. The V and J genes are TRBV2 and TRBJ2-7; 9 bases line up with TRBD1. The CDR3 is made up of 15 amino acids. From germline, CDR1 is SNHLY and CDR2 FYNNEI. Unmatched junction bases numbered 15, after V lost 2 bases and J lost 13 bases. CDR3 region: CASSEKGTGPWELYF. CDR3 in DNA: TGTGCCAGCAGTGAAAAAGGGACAGGGCCCTGGGAGCTATACTTC.

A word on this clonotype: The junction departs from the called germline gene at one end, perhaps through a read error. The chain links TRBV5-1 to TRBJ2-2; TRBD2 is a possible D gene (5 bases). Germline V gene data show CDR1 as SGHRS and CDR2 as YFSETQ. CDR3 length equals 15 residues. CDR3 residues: CASSIRLAVTGELFF. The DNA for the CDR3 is TGCGCCAGCAGCATCCGCCTCGCGGTCACCGGGGAGCTATTTTTT.

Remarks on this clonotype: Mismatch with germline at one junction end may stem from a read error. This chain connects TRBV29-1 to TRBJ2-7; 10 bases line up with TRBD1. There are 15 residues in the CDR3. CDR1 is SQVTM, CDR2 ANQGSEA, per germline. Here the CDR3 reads CSVEKGTGEGYEQYF. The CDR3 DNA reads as TGCAGCGTTGAAAAGGGGACAGGGGAGGGCTACGAGCAGTATTTC.